The source of this T cell receptor beta chain is a study of blood T cell repertoires in COVID-19. Across the whole study: COVID-19 samples collected from the United States, Italy and Spain covered acute and convalescent phases. T cells, B-cell-depleted T cells, or PBMCs supplied cDNA or gDNA.

The CDR3 length is 14 residues. With V trimmed by 4 bases and J by 5 bases, 5 bases remained unmatched. Per the germline V gene, CDR1 is MNHEY and CDR2 is SVGEGT. Per the authors' pipeline: The authors estimated nucleated cell counts from reference gene primer amplification. Data came from immunoSEQ multiplex PCR; TCRdb stores just in-frame clones and leaves some out. Clonal size and the V and J genes are those of that table, whereas D and trimming came from the DNA. The repertoire holds roughly 130,000 clones, with more than 75% as singletons. The sequenced sample consisted of peripheral blood. The receptor was isolated from a woman in her sixties with acute or convalescent COVID-19. The chain combines TRBV6-2 or TRBV6-3 with TRBJ2-3; TRBD2 aligns across 8 bases. The CDR3 loop is CASSSGRAVDTQYF. In DNA, the CDR3 is TGTGCCAGCAGTTCCGGGAGGGCCGTAGATACGCAGTATTTT.